Sequencing of this TCR beta chain was carried out in a study of blood T cell repertoires in COVID-19. Germline V gives CDR1 MNHEY, CDR2 SVGAGI. CDR3 length equals 13 residues. V was cut by 7 bases and J by 3 bases, with 11 bases left in between. The assay was immunoSEQ multiplex PCR, and TCRdb's table has in-frame clones only and misses some. The table includes about 250,000 clones, about nine tenths detected once. The TCR was taken from a woman in her 30s with COVID-19, enrolled during active disease. The rearrangement uses TRBV6-5 and TRBJ2-3, with D hard to call. The source material was peripheral blood. CDR3 loop: CASKAGSTDTQYF. The CDR3 DNA is TGTGCCAGCAAGGCAGGCTCTACAGATACGCAGTATTTT.